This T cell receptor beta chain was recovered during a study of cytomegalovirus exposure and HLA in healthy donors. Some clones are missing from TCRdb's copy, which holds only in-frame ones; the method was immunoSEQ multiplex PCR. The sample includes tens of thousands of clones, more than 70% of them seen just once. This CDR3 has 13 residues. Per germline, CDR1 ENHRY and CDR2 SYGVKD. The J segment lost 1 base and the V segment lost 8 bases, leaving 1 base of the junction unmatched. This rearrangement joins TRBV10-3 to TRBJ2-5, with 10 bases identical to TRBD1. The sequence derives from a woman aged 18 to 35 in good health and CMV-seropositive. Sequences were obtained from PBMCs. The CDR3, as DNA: TGTGCCATCGGGACAGGGGCCCAAGAGACCCAGTACTTC. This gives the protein CAIGTGAQETQYF.